A selection of T cell receptor beta chains follows, all from one sample in a study of blood T cell repertoires in COVID-19. TCRdb's table, derived via immunoSEQ multiplex PCR, lists solely in-frame clones and lacks some. This table holds about 97,000 clones, approximately 87% found once. Sample: peripheral blood. The receptors here all came from a human donor in a cohort sampled during active COVID-19. CDR3s include the opening cysteine and the closing phenylalanine or tryptophan. Each record gives: clone size, V gene, D gene, J gene, CDR3 DNA, CDR3 protein. A D gene is named only where the DNA matches it firmly. Rows may omit the clone size; those that give it use once, few, many or a size class.

size: .
V: TRBV19
D: .
J: TRBJ2-6
DNA: TGTGCCAGTAGTATATCAGGCAGGGCCGGGGCCAACGTCCTGACTTTC
CDR3: CASSISGRAGANVLTF

size: .
V: TRBV5-6
D: TRBD2
J: TRBJ2-7
DNA: TGTGCCAGCAGCTCGATAGGGACTAGCGGGAGGGATATACCCTACGAGCAGTACTTC
CDR3: CASSSIGTSGRDIPYEQYF

size: .
V: TRBV18
D: TRBD1
J: TRBJ2-7
DNA: TGTGCCAGCTCCGCCTCGGGACAGTCCTACGAGCAGTACTTC
CDR3: CASSASGQSYEQYF

size: few
V: TRBV5-1
D: .
J: TRBJ2-7
DNA: TGCGCCAGCAGATATGCAGGGGACTCCTACGAGCAGTACTTC
CDR3: CASRYAGDSYEQYF

size: .
V: TRBV10-3
D: TRBD2
J: TRBJ2-5
DNA: TGTGCCATCGGGGCTAGCGGGAGTGTGGAGACCCAGTACTTC
CDR3: CAIGASGSVETQYF

size: .
V: TRBV5-4
D: TRBD1
J: TRBJ1-1
DNA: TGTGCCAGCAGTCGGGACAGGGGGCTTACTGAAGCTTTCTTT
CDR3: CASSRDRGLTEAFF

size: once
V: TRBV6-5
D: TRBD1
J: TRBJ2-7
DNA: TGTGCCAGCAGCTCCTGGGACAGTGGCGACGAGCAGTACTTC
CDR3: CASSSWDSGDEQYF

size: .
V: TRBV6-5
D: .
J: TRBJ2-2
DNA: TGTGCCAGCAGTTACTCGAGGCGGACCGGGGAGCTGTTTTTT
CDR3: CASSYSRRTGELFF

size: .
V: TRBV7-2
D: .
J: TRBJ2-1
DNA: TGTGCCAGCAGCTTAGTACAGGGAGGGTGGAATGAGCAGTTCTTC
CDR3: CASSLVQGGWNEQFF

size: .
V: TRBV4-1
D: TRBD1
J: TRBJ2-2
DNA: TGCGCCAGCAGCCTTTCAGGACAGGGCCCCACCGGGGAGCTGTTTTTT
CDR3: CASSLSGQGPTGELFF

size: few
V: TRBV2
D: .
J: TRBJ1-1
DNA: TGTGCCAGCAGTCCAGGGCATGAAGCTTTCTTT
CDR3: CASSPGHEAFF

size: once
V: TRBV27
D: .
J: TRBJ1-6
DNA: TGTGCCAGCAGTATAGGGACACAGGGTTATTCACCCCTCCACTTT
CDR3: CASSIGTQGYSPLHF

size: .
V: TRBV5-4
D: .
J: TRBJ2-3
DNA: TGTGCCAGCGGCCTTAGCGGCACAGATACGCAGTATTTT
CDR3: CASGLSGTDTQYF

size: .
V: TRBV18
D: .
J: TRBJ1-2
DNA: TGTGCCAGCTCACCACAGCATAACTATGGCTACACCTTC
CDR3: CASSPQHNYGYTF

size: .
V: TRBV7-9
D: .
J: TRBJ2-7
DNA: TGTGCCAGCAGCTCAACAATCAAGCAGTACTTC
CDR3: CASSSTIKQYF

size: few
V: TRBV4-2
D: TRBD1
J: TRBJ1-5
DNA: TGTGCCAGCAGCCAAGAGAGGGGGCCTAATCAGCCCCAGCATTTT
CDR3: CASSQERGPNQPQHF

size: few
V: TRBV19
D: TRBD2
J: TRBJ2-1
DNA: TGTGCCAGTAGTACACTAGCGGGAGTGTCCAATGAGCAGTTCTTC
CDR3: CASSTLAGVSNEQFF

size: once
V: TRBV11-1
D: .
J: TRBJ2-5
DNA: TGTGCCAGCAGCCCGACCGGCAGGGTCGATCGAGAGACCCAGTACTTC
CDR3: CASSPTGRVDRETQYF

size: few
V: TRBV10-1
D: .
J: TRBJ1-5
DNA: TGCGCCAGCAGTGAGTCCGGTCAGCCCCAGCATTTT
CDR3: CASSESGQPQHF

size: .
V: TRBV6-2/TRBV6-3
D: .
J: TRBJ2-7
DNA: TGTGCCAGCAGTTTGTACTCTCCCTCCTACGAGCAGTACTTC
CDR3: CASSLYSPSYEQYF

size: .
V: TRBV15
D: TRBD2
J: TRBJ2-5
DNA: TGTGCCACCAGCCGAGGGGGCCTGGCGGGAGGGAAAGAGACCCAGTACTTC
CDR3: CATSRGGLAGGKETQYF

size: .
V: TRBV7-2
D: TRBD2
J: TRBJ2-1
DNA: TGTGCCAGCAGCTTAGTCGGGACTAGGGATCATGAGCAGTTCTTC
CDR3: CASSLVGTRDHEQFF